This T cell receptor (beta chain) was captured in a study of PD-1 blockade in classical Hodgkin lymphoma. Study conclusions and caveats: Initiation of nivolumab under 1 year after ASCT led to exclusion of patients.

A note on this clone: The antigen is unknown.

Assay: immunoSEQ multiplex PCR; the TCRdb copy retains only in-frame clones and omits some. The repertoire has tens of thousands of clones, around 71% of them found once; the top ten carry around 3.7%. Every one of the patients relapsed after autologous stem cell transplantation (brentuximab vedotin exposure was variable). The source is a human donor with classical Hodgkin lymphoma. The sample in question was peripheral blood mononuclear cells (PBMCs), obtained before the second cycle of nivolumab.

The CDR3 nucleotides are TGTGCCAGCAGCTTACTTTCAGGGGGCGACTATGGCTACACCTTC. This sequence encodes CASSLLSGGDYGYTF. The chain uses TRBV7-8 and TRBJ1-2, with 8 bases aligning to TRBD1. CDR1 is SGHVS, CDR2 FQNEAQ, per germline. The CDR3 runs to 15 residues. With V trimmed by 2 bases and J by 3 bases, 5 bases remained unmatched.